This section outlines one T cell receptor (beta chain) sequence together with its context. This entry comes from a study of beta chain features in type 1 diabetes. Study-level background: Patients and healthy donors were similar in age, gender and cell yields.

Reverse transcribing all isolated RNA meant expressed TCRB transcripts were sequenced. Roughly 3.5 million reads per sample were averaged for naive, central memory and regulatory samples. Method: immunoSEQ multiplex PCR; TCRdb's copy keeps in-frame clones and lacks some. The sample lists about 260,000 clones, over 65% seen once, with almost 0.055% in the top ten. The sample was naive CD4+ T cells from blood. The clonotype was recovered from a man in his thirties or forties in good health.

Written as DNA, the CDR3 is TGTGCCAGCAGCTTTCTGGGACTAGGGGATACGCAGTATTTT. Amino acid sequence: CASSFLGLGDTQYF. The chain uses TRBV13 and TRBJ2-3; 8 bases line up with TRBD2. Germline CDR1 is PRHDT and CDR2 is FYEKMQ (reference sequence). With 3 bases clipped from V and 6 bases from J, the junction kept 5 bases outside the gene matches. CDR3 length: 14 residues.